These 2 T cell receptor beta chains were all obtained from the same sample, sequenced in a study of blood T cells in healthy people across ages. PCR was performed a second time for about 6 to 11 cycles using a sample-barcoded 5' primer and a J-beta primer mix. TCRdb called the 5' RACE reads again in MiXCR, with one record for every CDR3 protein. The sample has roughly 1,500,000 distinct CDR3 sequences; 42% are singletons. The sequenced sample consisted of blood. These receptor sequences come from a woman aged 18 to 35 in good health.

This chain joins TRBV20-1 and TRBJ2-1; 13 positions match TRBD2. The CDR3 extends over 18 amino acids. The germline V gene has CDR1 DFQATT and CDR2 SNEGSKA (reference sequence). V lost 0 bases to trimming and J lost 2 bases; unmatched junction nucleotides: 7. The DNA of the CDR3 is TGCAGTGCTAGAGATCGGGAAACTAGCGGGGGGGCCTACAATGAGCAGTTCTTC. Residues: CSARDRETSGGAYNEQFF.

CDR3 nucleotide sequence: TGTGCCAGCAGTCTAAGCCCCCCGAGTGGCCCCTACGAGCAGTACTTC. Translated: CASSLSPPSGPYEQYF. The V call is TRBV6-5, the J call TRBJ2-7; D remains unclear. The CDR3 has 16 amino acids. Trimming shortened V by 5 bases and J by 2 bases, and 19 bases separated the two germline ends. Germline loops: CDR1 MNHEY, CDR2 SVGAGI.